Sequencing of this T cell receptor beta chain was carried out in a study of T cells after yellow fever vaccination. This clonotype was counted at least ten times. The V gene lost 9 bases and the J gene lost 1 base, with 6 bases spanning the gap. Germline V CDR1 and CDR2: KGHDR, SFDVKD. The CDR3 loop spans 12 amino acids. TCRdb re-analysed the 5' RACE reads in MiXCR, keeping a single row per CDR3 protein. The repertoire includes hundreds of thousands of distinct CDR3 sequences, less than 4.5% of them detected once, and around 20% sits in the top ten. This receptor was obtained from a man between 18 and 35 years old who received the YFV17D yellow fever vaccine. Sequenced material: PBMCs, taken on the day of the yellow fever booster vaccination. The gene calls are TRBV24-1 and TRBJ2-1; D gene uncertain. CDR3 residues: CATRGSYNEQFF. The CDR3 coding sequence is TGTGCCACCCGAGGATCCTACAATGAGCAGTTCTTC.